The T cell receptor (beta chain) under discussion was sequenced for a study of a mutant IDH1 vaccine in newly diagnosed glioma. At the level of the study: Patients were pretreated with radiotherapy, temozolomide, or both, mostly both. The study held visit V12 at week 35 and visit V13 at week 47.

Germline V gene sequence: CDR1 SGHVS, CDR2 FNYEAQ. CDR3 size: 14 residues. V dropped 5 bases and J dropped 8; count of bases not matched to a gene: 6. Time point denoted: week 47, end of study. Vaccine doses each comprised 300 ug of mutant IDH1 20-mer peptide, with topical imiquimod. Regarding this clone: Antigen: not known.

Clones were read by immunoSEQ multiplex PCR, and TCRdb kept only the in-frame ones, dropping some. The table lists around 94,000 clones, 89% of them singletons. The sample here was PBMCs, taken from a glioma patient whose treatment included an IDH1 peptide vaccine. This receptor was identified in a woman in her fifties or sixties with glioma. This chain links TRBV7-6 with TRBJ1-4; TRBD1 matches 9 bases. The chain's CDR3 is CASSPLTGGEKLFF. CDR3 in DNA: TGTGCCAGCAGCCCATTGACAGGGGGAGAAAAACTGTTTTTT.